This entry describes one TCR beta chain. These data originate in a study of blood T cell repertoires in COVID-19. The overall study: Samples taken during acute and convalescent COVID-19 were collected in the United States, Italy and Spain. The cDNA or gDNA used as material had been derived from T cells, B-cell-depleted T cells, or PBMCs.

Germline CDR1 reads LNHDA; CDR2 reads SQIVND (reference sequence). V lost 5 bases to trimming and J lost 3 bases; unmatched junction nucleotides: 7. The CDR3 has 14 amino acids. Original methodology: How many nucleated cells were present was estimated from reference gene primer amplification. The table came from immunoSEQ multiplex PCR; TCRdb's copy has only in-frame clones and leaves some out. The V and J calls and clone size come from that table; D and trimming were worked out from the DNA. This table has fewer than 110,000 clones, 80% to 95% appearing once. The receptor comes from a middle-aged man with active COVID-19. The chain uses TRBV19 and TRBJ2-7; 7 nucleotides agree with TRBD1. Sequenced material: peripheral blood. The CDR3 nucleotides read TGTGCCAGTAGTCCCCAAACAGGGGACTACGAGCAGTACTTC. Protein: CASSPQTGDYEQYF.